The 32 T cell receptor beta chains listed next were all sequenced from one sample in a study of blood T cell repertoires in COVID-19. Repertoires were generated with immunoSEQ multiplex PCR, while TCRdb's copy carries only in-frame clones and drops some. The profile shows fewer than 250,000 clones, approximately 84% of them singletons. The specimen sequenced was PBMCs or T cells enriched from blood (not recorded which). The receptor set was obtained from a man aged 55 to 70 who had recovered from COVID-19.

The chain carries TRBV9 and TRBJ1-6, with D hard to call. This CDR3 is 14 amino acids long. Trimming stripped 2 bases from V and 6 bases from J, with 9 bases between. Per germline, CDR1 SGDLS and CDR2 YYNGEE. The CDR3 region is CASSVALSNSPLHF. The CDR3 bases are TGTGCCAGCAGCGTGGCCCTCTCTAATTCACCCCTCCACTTT.

This clone appeared a single time. At one boundary the junction diverges from the germline segment, which might be a read error. This chain links TRBV7-7 with TRBJ2-2, with D perhaps TRBD2 (5 bases). The CDR3 has 15 residues. Germline assignment: CDR1 SSHAT and CDR2 FNYEAQ (reference sequence). CDR3 protein: CASSSAPSGTGELFF. Here the CDR3 DNA reads TGTGCTAGCAGCTCGGCCCCGTCGGGGACCGGGGAGCTGTTTTTT.

The chain employs TRBV19 and TRBJ2-7; TRBD1 matches at 8 bases. Germline CDR1 and CDR2: LNHDA and SQIVND (reference sequence). The CDR3 consists of 15 residues. The junction had 6 bases not matched to a gene; V was cut back by 5 bases and J by 0 bases. The CDR3 here is CASSPRTGGSYEQYF. The CDR3 DNA sequence: TGTGCCAGTAGTCCCCGAACAGGGGGCTCCTACGAGCAGTACTTC.

This chain links TRBV20-1 with TRBJ1-1; D not certain. Per the germline V gene, CDR1 is DFQATT and CDR2 is SNEGSKA (reference sequence). CDR3 length: 11 residues. This chain's CDR3 is CRAYTNTEAFF. CDR3 nucleotide sequence: TGCAGGGCATACACGAACACTGAAGCTTTCTTT.

J is TRBJ2-1 and V is TRBV7-8; 13 nucleotides line up with TRBD2. V was pared by 1 base and J by 2 bases, with 2 bases of the junction left unmatched. Germline loops: CDR1 SGHVS, CDR2 FQNEAQ. The CDR3 loop spans 17 amino acids. The CDR3, as DNA: TGTGCCAGCAGCTTAGGAGGACTAGCGGGGGCCTACAATGAGCAGTTCTTC. The encoded protein is CASSLGGLAGAYNEQFF.

This chain joins TRBV15 and TRBJ2-3, with 7 bases matching TRBD2. Per germline, CDR1 LNHNV and CDR2 YYDKDF (reference sequence). CDR3 length: 15 amino acids. The V gene end was trimmed by 0 bases and the J gene end by 4 bases; junction bases not matched to a gene: 4. CDR3 sequence: CATSRDPGGSDTQYF. In nucleotides, the CDR3 is TGTGCCACCAGCAGAGATCCGGGGGGATCAGATACGCAGTATTTT.

This sequence joins TRBV30 and TRBJ1-2, with TRBD1 as a possible D gene (5 bases). CDR3 size: 13 residues. V lost 2 bases and J lost 3, with 10 bases in between. CDR1 and CDR2 from the germline V gene are GTSNPN and SVGIG (reference sequence). CDR3 residues: CAWSKGEDYGYTF. In DNA form, the CDR3 reads TGTGCCTGGAGTAAAGGGGAGGACTATGGCTACACCTTC. Drawing the rest from reference TRBV30 and TRBJ1-2, the complete variable domain is SQTIHQWPATLVQPVGSPLSLECTVEGTSNPNLYWYRQAAGRGLQLLFYSVGIGQISSEVPQNLSASRPQDRQFILSSKKLLLSDSGFYLCAWSKGEDYGYTFGSGTRLTVV.

The gene calls are TRBV3-1 (or the pseudogene TRBV3-2) and TRBJ2-3, with TRBD2 as a possible D gene (6 bases). The germline V gene encodes CDR1 LGHDT and CDR2 YNNKEL (reference sequence). The V end lost 3 bases, the J end lost 3 bases, and 10 bases lay between the germline ends. CDR3 length: 14 amino acids. The CDR3 DNA sequence: TGTGCCAGCAGCCAGGGACTCCAGACAGATACGCAGTATTTT. This codes for CASSQGLQTDTQYF.

This sequence joins TRBV7-2 and TRBJ1-1; D remains unclear. The V and J ends lost 0 bases and 1 base respectively, with 9 bases between them. This CDR3 spans 15 amino acids. Germline values: CDR1 SGHTA, CDR2 FQGNSA. This CDR3 reads CASSLASERNTEAFF. CDR3 in DNA: TGTGCCAGCAGCTTAGCGAGCGAGAGGAACACTGAAGCTTTCTTT.

The V call is TRBV9, the J call TRBJ2-6; 13 bases fit TRBD2. V lost 3 bases to trimming and J lost 2 bases; unmatched junction nucleotides: 5. CDR3 length: 18 residues. Germline loops: CDR1 SGDLS, CDR2 YYNGEE. The CDR3 protein is CASSATSGGTPGANVLTF. The CDR3, as DNA: TGTGCCAGCAGCGCGACTAGCGGGGGGACACCTGGGGCCAACGTCCTGACTTTC.

The gene calls are TRBV7-2 and TRBJ2-2, with D tentatively TRBD1 (6 bases). V was pared by 4 bases and J by 0 bases, with 12 bases between. This CDR3 comprises 16 residues. Germline CDR1 reads SGHTA; CDR2 reads FQGNSA. The CDR3 loop is CASSYAGTTNTGELFF. CDR3 bases: TGTGCCAGCAGCTACGCCGGGACAACGAACACCGGGGAGCTGTTTTTT.

This clone has just one count. CDR3 sequence: CASSTGGGEQYF. The CDR3 nucleotides are TGTGCCAGTAGTACAGGGGGTGGCGAGCAGTACTTC. This chain connects TRBV19 to TRBJ2-7; 7 positions match TRBD1. Germline CDR1 LNHDA, CDR2 SQIVND (reference sequence). The CDR3 extends over 12 amino acids. Losses at the gene ends were 4 bases for V and 6 bases for J; bases not matched to a gene: 3.

The gene calls are TRBV11-2 and TRBJ2-1, with 7 bases matching TRBD2. CDR1 SGHAT and CDR2 FQNNGV come from the germline V gene. The CDR3 consists of 17 residues. J gave up 0 bases and V 5 bases, and 10 bases lay outside the gene matches. In DNA, the CDR3 is TGTGCCAGCAGCCCCCCCCGGGGGGTGAGCTCCTACAATGAGCAGTTCTTC. Translated, it gives CASSPPRGVSSYNEQFF.

The DNA of the CDR3 is TGCGCCAGCAGCCAAAAACAGGGTTACGGAAACACCATATATTTT. This translates into CASSQKQGYGNTIYF. The genes are TRBV4-3 and TRBJ1-3; a weak D match, TRBD1 (6 bases). Germline CDR1 and CDR2: LGHNA and YSLEER. This CDR3 comprises 15 residues. V lost 2 bases and J 4 bases, leaving 12 bases between the germline ends.

The gene calls are TRBV7-9 and TRBJ2-4, with 7 nucleotides matching TRBD1. In germline, CDR1 is SEHNR, CDR2 FQNEAQ (reference sequence). The CDR3 sequence is 15 residues long. V lost 4 bases, J lost 8 bases, and 11 bases stayed unmatched. The CDR3 protein is CASSSDRVAQDIQYF. The CDR3 bases are TGTGCCAGCAGCTCCGACAGGGTTGCGCAGGACATTCAGTACTTC.

This clone was picked up a small number of times. V is TRBV28 and J is TRBJ1-3, with D uncertain. This CDR3 contains 15 residues. V was trimmed by 5 bases and J by 0 bases, leaving 11 bases between them. Germline assignment: CDR1 MDHEN and CDR2 SYDVKM. CDR3 sequence (DNA): TGTGCCAGCAGTAAAACGGGGTTCTCTGGAAACACCATATATTTT. Encoded protein: CASSKTGFSGNTIYF.

This chain links TRBV19 with TRBJ1-4; a possible D gene is TRBD1 (5 bases). Trimming removed 5 bases from V and 1 base from J, with 11 bases in between. Germline CDR1 reads LNHDA; CDR2 reads SQIVND (reference sequence). The CDR3 is 15 residues long. CDR3 loop: CASSSGGITNEKLFF. For the CDR3, the DNA is TGTGCCAGTAGTTCGGGGGGAATAACTAATGAAAAACTGTTTTTT.

This rearrangement joins TRBV5-1 to TRBJ1-1; a weak D match, TRBD1 (6 bases). CDR1 is SGHRS, CDR2 YFSETQ, per germline. Trimming cost V 4 bases and J 2 bases, with 12 bases left between them. The CDR3 sequence is 14 residues long. CDR3 residues: CASSVQGGNTEAFF. As DNA, the CDR3 is TGCGCCAGCAGCGTACAAGGGGGTAACACTGAAGCTTTCTTT.

This chain joins TRBV2 and TRBJ2-7; D is unclear. Trimming left V 8 bases short and J 6 bases short, with 20 bases between. This CDR3 spans 14 amino acids. Germline CDR1 reads SNHLY; CDR2 reads FYNNEI. CDR3 loop: CASRVLRQDFEQYF. The CDR3 region has the DNA TGTGCCAGCCGGGTTTTGAGGCAAGATTTCGAGCAGTACTTC. Using reference TRBV2 and TRBJ2-7 for the parts outside the CDR3, the full variable domain is EPEVTQTPSHQVTQMGQEVILRCVPISNHLYFYWYRQILGQKVEFLVSFYNNEISEKSEIFDDQFSVERPDGSNFTLKIRSTKLEDSAMYFCASRVLRQDFEQYFGPGTRLTVT.

The chain recombines TRBV9 with TRBJ2-2; 11 bases agree with TRBD2. This CDR3 is built from 16 residues. Germline CDR1 is SGDLS and CDR2 is YYNGEE. Unmatched junction bases numbered 5, after V lost 2 bases and J lost 5 bases. DNA of the CDR3: TGTGCCAGCAGCGTCTTAGCGGGGGGGCCAACCGGGGAGCTGTTTTTT. Translating gives CASSVLAGGPTGELFF.

V gene TRBV6-1 combines with J gene TRBJ1-2, with TRBD1 identical over 9 bases. Per the germline V gene, CDR1 is MNHNS and CDR2 is SASEGT. The CDR3 has 15 residues. V lost 2 bases, J lost 8 bases, and 9 bases stayed unmatched. The CDR3 is CASSERIGTGWGYTF. CDR3 sequence (DNA): TGTGCCAGCAGTGAAAGGATTGGGACAGGGTGGGGCTACACCTTC.

The chain is built from TRBV6-5 and TRBJ1-1, with D possibly matching TRBD1 (6 bases). V was trimmed by 6 bases and J by 1 base, leaving 12 bases between them. Germline lookup yields CDR1 MNHEY and CDR2 SVGAGI. This CDR3 comprises 14 residues. CDR3 residues: CASSRGHPNTEAFF. In DNA form, the CDR3 reads TGTGCCAGCAGCCGGGGACACCCGAACACTGAAGCTTTCTTT.

This clone was counted once. V usage is TRBV25-1 and J usage is TRBJ2-7, with D perhaps TRBD2 (5 bases). V was shortened by 7 bases and J by 5 bases, with 15 bases between the two germline ends. CDR1 is MGHDK, CDR2 SYGVNS, per germline. The CDR3 extends over 13 amino acids. DNA for the CDR3: TGTGCCAGCAATCGGGAATTCTTGGACGAGCAGTACTTC. This encodes CASNREFLDEQYF.

V usage is TRBV27 and J usage is TRBJ1-6, with D uncertain. With 0 bases removed from V and 4 bases from J, the gap between germline ends came to 16 bases. The CDR3 extends over 18 amino acids. The germline CDR1 and CDR2 sequences are MNHEY and SMNVEV (reference sequence). CDR3 in amino acids: CASSLSWTGMGYNSPLHF. The CDR3 DNA is TGTGCCAGCAGTTTATCGTGGACGGGAATGGGGTATAATTCACCCCTCCACTTT.

The chain has TRBV3-1 (or the pseudogene TRBV3-2) and TRBJ1-2; maybe TRBD1 (6 bases). Germline V gene lookup returns CDR1 LGHDT and CDR2 YNNKEL (reference sequence). The CDR3 has 17 amino acids. Trimming pared 1 base from V and 3 bases from J, leaving 18 bases between. The CDR3 DNA reads TGTGCCAGCAGCCAAGTGATCCCTTCCGGGACACACTATGGCTACACCTTC. It is translated as CASSQVIPSGTHYGYTF.

This clone was seen a single time. The chain links TRBV3-1 (or the pseudogene TRBV3-2) to TRBJ1-3; 8 nucleotides match TRBD1. Germline CDR1 LGHDT, CDR2 YNNKEL (reference sequence). J was trimmed by 0 bases and V by 0 bases; bases with no gene match: 4. This CDR3 is 17 amino acids long. DNA of the CDR3: TGTGCCAGCAGCCAAGAATGGGACAGGACCTCTGGAAACACCATATATTTT. As protein: CASSQEWDRTSGNTIYF.

V gene TRBV5-1 combines with J gene TRBJ2-7, with 7 bases fitting TRBD1. V shed 0 bases and J 4 bases; nucleotides not matched to a gene: 4. In germline, CDR1 is SGHRS, CDR2 YFSETQ. This CDR3 is 14 amino acids long. The CDR3 DNA is TGCGCCAGCAGCTTGGATTCCAGGGGGTACGAGCAGTACTTC. Translation gives CASSLDSRGYEQYF.

This clone was seen a single time. The chain uses TRBV11-3 and TRBJ2-7; TRBD1 might be the D (5 bases). The ends were cut back, 1 base at V and 2 bases at J, with 9 bases in the middle. The germline gives CDR1 SGHNT, CDR2 YENEEA. CDR3 length: 14 residues. The CDR3 region is CASSLGQMTYEQYF. The CDR3, as DNA: TGTGCCAGCAGCTTAGGACAGATGACCTACGAGCAGTACTTC.

This clone was counted a single time. V usage is TRBV6-5 and J usage is TRBJ2-7; 10 bases fit TRBD1. V dropped 6 bases and J dropped 0; count of bases not matched to a gene: 5. This CDR3 contains 15 residues. Looked up from germline, CDR1 is MNHEY and CDR2 is SVGAGI. CDR3 DNA: TGTGCCAGCAGGACAGGGGGCGCGGACTCCTACGAGCAGTACTTC. As protein: CASRTGGADSYEQYF.

This clone was picked up a small number of times. The chain has TRBV2 and TRBJ1-4; 7 bases match TRBD1. J gave up 9 bases and V 8 bases, and 6 bases lay outside the gene matches. The CDR3 sequence is 12 residues long. CDR1 and CDR2 from the germline V gene are SNHLY and FYNNEI. CDR3 region: CASLRQGQKLFF. CDR3 nucleotides: TGTGCCAGCTTGCGACAGGGTCAAAAACTGTTTTTT.

The V and J genes are TRBV11-2 and TRBJ1-2, with TRBD1 as a possible D gene (6 bases). The ends were cut back, 4 bases at V and 4 bases at J, with 10 bases in the middle. Per the germline V gene, CDR1 is SGHAT and CDR2 is FQNNGV. CDR3 length: 13 residues. CDR3 sequence reads: CASSSGQFYGYTF. CDR3 DNA sequence: TGTGCCAGCAGCTCGGGACAATTCTATGGCTACACCTTC.

The chain employs TRBV25-1 and TRBJ1-2; 9 nucleotides match TRBD1. Unmatched junction bases numbered 6, after V lost 6 bases and J lost 7 bases. CDR3 length equals 13 residues. CDR1 and CDR2 (germline): MGHDK, SYGVNS. In nucleotides, the CDR3 is TGTGCCAGCAGCGCGGGACAGGGAAGTGGCTACACCTTC. It yields the protein CASSAGQGSGYTF.